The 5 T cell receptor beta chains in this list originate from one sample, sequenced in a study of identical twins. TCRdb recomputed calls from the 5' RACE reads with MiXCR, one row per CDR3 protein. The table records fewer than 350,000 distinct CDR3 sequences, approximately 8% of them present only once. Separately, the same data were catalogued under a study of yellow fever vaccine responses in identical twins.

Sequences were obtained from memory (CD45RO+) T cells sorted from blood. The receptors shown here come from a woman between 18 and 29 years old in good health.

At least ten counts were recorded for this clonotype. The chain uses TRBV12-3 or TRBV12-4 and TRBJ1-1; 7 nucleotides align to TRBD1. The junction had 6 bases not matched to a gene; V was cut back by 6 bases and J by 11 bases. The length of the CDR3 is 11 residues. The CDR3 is CASRDRLGAFF. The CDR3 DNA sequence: TGTGCCAGCAGGGACAGGTTGGGGGCTTTCTTT.

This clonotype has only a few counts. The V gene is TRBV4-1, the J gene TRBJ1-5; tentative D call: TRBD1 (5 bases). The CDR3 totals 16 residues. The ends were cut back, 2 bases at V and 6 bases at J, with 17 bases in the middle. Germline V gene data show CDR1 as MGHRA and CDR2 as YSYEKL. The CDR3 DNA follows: TGCGCCAGCAGCCAAAGACTGGACGGAGGGACTCAGCCCCAGCATTTT. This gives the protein CASSQRLDGGTQPQHF.

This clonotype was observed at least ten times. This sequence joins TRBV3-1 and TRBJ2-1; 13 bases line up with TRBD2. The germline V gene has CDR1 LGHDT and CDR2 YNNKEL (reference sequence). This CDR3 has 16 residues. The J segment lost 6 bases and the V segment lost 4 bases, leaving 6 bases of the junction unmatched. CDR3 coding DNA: TGTGCCAGCAGCCCATTACTAGCGGGGGGGCTCAATGAGCAGTTCTTC. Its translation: CASSPLLAGGLNEQFF.

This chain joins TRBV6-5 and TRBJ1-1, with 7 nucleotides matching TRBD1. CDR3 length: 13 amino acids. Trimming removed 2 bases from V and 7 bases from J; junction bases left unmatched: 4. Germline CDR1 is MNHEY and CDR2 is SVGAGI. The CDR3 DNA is TGTGCCAGCAGTTACAATTGGGACAGTGAAGCTTTCTTT. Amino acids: CASSYNWDSEAFF.

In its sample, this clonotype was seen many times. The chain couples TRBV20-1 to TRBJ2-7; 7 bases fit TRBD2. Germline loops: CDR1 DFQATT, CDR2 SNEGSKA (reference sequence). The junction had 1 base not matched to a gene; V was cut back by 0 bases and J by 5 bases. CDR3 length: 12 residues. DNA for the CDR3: TGCAGTGCTAGAGAGGGGGGGAACGAGCAGTACTTC. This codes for CSAREGGNEQYF.